This T cell receptor beta chain emerged from a study of shared clonotypes between healthy human individuals. Study information: The donor pool was made up of two women and three men aged 18 to 49.

Sorted subsets were amplified in replicate PCRs using 150 to 250 ng DNA, about 30,000 T cell genomes. Study processing details: Quality scores were absent from the junction-only immunoSEQ sequences, so filtering differed. Profiling relied on immunoSEQ multiplex PCR, and the TCRdb table lists in-frame clones only, not all of them. V and J calls and clone size follow that table, whereas D and trimming were derived from the DNA. The sample includes more than 400,000 clones, 90% to 97% of them seen just once. After removal of 6 bases from V and 1 base from J, the junction contained 3 bases not matched to a gene. The CDR3 is 15 residues long. Germline V CDR1 and CDR2: MDHEN, SYDVKM. Partitioning of CD4+ cells yielded a CD45RA+ naive subset and a CD45RA-negative memory subset.

The sequenced sample consisted of naive CD4+ T cells sorted from blood. The subset denotes: CD45RA+ positively selected. The V call is TRBV28, the J call TRBJ2-3; 11 bases line up with TRBD2. This clonotype originated in a woman in her twenties or thirties in good health. The CDR3 sequence is CASSLAGGGTDTQYF. The CDR3 DNA follows: TGTGCCAGCAGCCTAGCGGGAGGTGGCACAGATACGCAGTATTTT.